A selection of T cell receptor beta chains follows, all from one sample in a study of metastatic and nonmetastatic thyroid tumors. TCRdb used MiXCR to call clones anew from the PCR reads. The table includes over 25,000 clones, 16% detected once. Material for sequencing was blood. All receptors derive from a male donor with papillary thyroid cancer or a benign thyroid nodule (not recorded which). Some clones in this sample may be carry-over from other donors' samples. CDR3s include the opening cysteine and the closing phenylalanine or tryptophan. Fields, in order: CDR3 length, V gene, D gene, J gene, CDR3 protein. The D gene is left open where the match is weak.

14,TRBV19,.,TRBJ1-4,CASSSGDSNEKLFF
16,TRBV5-1,TRBD2,TRBJ2-5,CASSSGNSGNLETQYF
15,TRBV20-1,TRBD2,TRBJ2-1,CSARGASGPYNEQFF
12,TRBV12-5,.,TRBJ1-1,CASGLVGTEAFF
13,TRBV2,.,TRBJ2-3,CASSGGFTDTQYF
15,TRBV4-1,.,TRBJ1-2,CASSQVLGANYGYTF
11,TRBV20-1,.,TRBJ1-2,CSAPTFDGYTF
14,TRBV7-8,TRBD2,TRBJ2-7,CASRKLAGVSEQYF
15,TRBV12-3/TRBV12-4,TRBD2,TRBJ2-3,CASSPGGRGVDTQYF
12,TRBV5-4,.,TRBJ2-1,CATNSYVGEQFF
18,TRBV24-1,.,TRBJ2-2,CATSDALGTHTFAGELFF
15,TRBV19,TRBD2,TRBJ2-7,CASSLPGLGVYEQYF
15,TRBV27,TRBD1,TRBJ2-7,CASSLYPGQGNEQYF
14,TRBV7-8,.,TRBJ2-7,CASSLVASSYEQYF
16,TRBV28,.,TRBJ1-4,CASSFLADETNEKMFF
14,TRBV6-1,TRBD2,TRBJ2-5,CASSKAGEEETQYF
18,TRBV3-1,TRBD2,TRBJ2-2,CASSQGIPGGADTGELFF
14,TRBV4-2,.,TRBJ1-2,CASSPRRGNGGYTF
13,TRBV20-1,.,TRBJ2-1,CSARPDPGSEQFF
18,TRBV15,.,TRBJ2-6,CATSNGNQGSSGANVLTF
14,TRBV30,TRBD1,TRBJ2-7,CAWSRDRVGGEQYF
15,TRBV6-1,.,TRBJ2-7,CASSESGQWTYEQYF
16,TRBV27,TRBD1,TRBJ2-2,CASNSGTGWTPGELFF
15,TRBV12-3/TRBV12-4,TRBD2,TRBJ2-1,CASNLAGGPNNEQFF
15,TRBV19,TRBD1,TRBJ1-2,CASSAGQAGNYGYTF
11,TRBV12-3/TRBV12-4,.,TRBJ1-2,CAISFSVGYTF
15,TRBV5-1,TRBD1,TRBJ2-7,CASSLTGTETYEQYF
15,TRBV20-1,.,.,CSARSFVGSTDTQYF
16,TRBV5-1,.,TRBJ2-7,CASSPGPGLGIYEQYF
13,TRBV7-2,.,TRBJ1-4,CASSLVGGEKLFF
16,TRBV9,TRBD1,TRBJ1-6,CASSGRAGTGNSPLHF
13,TRBV5-1,.,TRBJ2-1,CASSQASRNEQFF
11,TRBV20-1,.,TRBJ2-7,CSASWGSEQYF
13,TRBV2,.,TRBJ2-7,CASSEALFGEQYF
16,TRBV14,.,TRBJ2-7,CASSHPAGASSYEQYF
16,TRBV4-1,.,TRBJ1-5,CASSHPGRASNQPQHF
15,TRBV27,.,TRBJ2-5,CASSSTGTPQETQYF
13,TRBV18,.,TRBJ2-7,CASSASGAHEQYF
14,TRBV7-9,TRBD2,TRBJ2-3,CASTQAGLTDTQYF
14,TRBV13,TRBD1,TRBJ1-2,CASTNTRDRDGYTF
11,TRBV5-5,.,TRBJ1-1,CASSLLSEAFF
13,TRBV12-3/TRBV12-4,.,TRBJ2-7,CASGGGLQGEQYF
14,TRBV11-2,.,TRBJ1-6,CASRPGSLGSPLHF
14,TRBV4-1,.,TRBJ1-6,CASSQQTVGSPLHF
13,TRBV29-1,TRBD1,TRBJ1-1,CSVAGGAGTEAFF
17,TRBV5-1,TRBD2,TRBJ2-2,CASSRPGAAGVSGELFF
14,TRBV5-1,.,TRBJ2-5,CASSLGGQGETLYF
16,TRBV28,.,TRBJ1-5,CASSSGPMVGNQPKRF
14,TRBV20-1,.,TRBJ1-2,CSARDWGGNYGYTF
15,TRBV19,.,TRBJ1-1,CASSISAGRNTEAFF
13,TRBV7-2,.,TRBJ2-1,CASNWGNYYEQFF
13,TRBV2,.,TRBJ1-1,CASSSTEDTEAFF
16,TRBV11-2,TRBD2,TRBJ2-3,CASMSSGGRPTDTQYF
14,TRBV14,.,TRBJ2-1,CASSIGFFGDEQFF
15,TRBV9,.,TRBJ2-1,CASSVASGYLNDQFF
17,TRBV3-1,TRBD1,TRBJ1-1,CASSQTYEGARNTEAFF
15,TRBV20-1,.,TRBJ1-3,CSARRQETSGNTIYF
18,TRBV19,.,TRBJ1-4,CASSIRAFRGSTNEKLFF